The 19 T cell receptor beta chains reported below all come from one sample, sequenced in a study of Ad26.COV2.S vaccination and SARS-CoV-2 variants. Treatment specified: 15 to 20 received Ad26.COV2.S at low or high dose, single or two shots; roughly five received placebo; per-sample allocation not given. Samples were taken on day 63 after the first vaccine or placebo injection. Clones were read by immunoSEQ multiplex PCR, and TCRdb kept only the in-frame ones, dropping some. This repertoire shows fewer than 900,000 clones, more than 80% found once; its top ten account for 1.5%. Sequenced here: peripheral blood, sampled in a trial of Ad26.COV2.S vaccine versus placebo. These receptors were collected from a person between 18 and 59 years old who received the Ad26.COV2.S COVID-19 vaccine or a placebo.

This clone was counted a few times. V usage is TRBV6-1 and J usage is TRBJ1-5; D is unclear. The CDR3 covers 13 residues. Trimming removed 0 bases from V and 7 bases from J, with 7 bases in between. Per the germline V gene, CDR1 is MNHNS and CDR2 is SASEGT. The CDR3 region is CASSEAAAQPQHF. The CDR3 nucleotides are TGTGCCAGCAGTGAAGCGGCGGCCCAGCCCCAGCATTTT.

The chain employs TRBV27 and TRBJ1-2, with a possible D match to TRBD1 (6 bases). The CDR3 is 13 amino acids. The ends were cut back, 6 bases at V and 4 bases at J, with 12 bases in the middle. Germline V gene sequence: CDR1 MNHEY, CDR2 SMNVEV (reference sequence). The DNA of the CDR3 is TGTGCCAGCAGATCTACAGGGTTCTATGGCTACACCTTC. This encodes CASRSTGFYGYTF.

V usage is TRBV5-6 and J usage is TRBJ2-2; 7 positions match TRBD1. Germline V CDR1 and CDR2: SGHDT, YYEEEE. V gave up 0 bases and J gave up 1 base; unmatched junction bases: 3. The CDR3 runs 16 residues. The DNA for the CDR3 is TGTGCCAGCAGCTTGGAGACAGGGATGAACACCGGGGAGCTGTTTTTT. Its protein is CASSLETGMNTGELFF.

The rearrangement links TRBV7-2 to TRBJ2-7, with 8 positions matching TRBD1. Trimming at V came to 1 base and at J to 0 bases, leaving 8 bases not matched to a gene. Per germline, CDR1 SGHTA and CDR2 FQGNSA. The CDR3 is 17 amino acids. Here the CDR3 reads CASSLEGNRGSSYEQYF. CDR3 nucleotide sequence: TGTGCCAGCAGCTTAGAAGGGAACAGGGGGAGCTCCTACGAGCAGTACTTC.

This clone was picked up a small number of times. V is TRBV11-2 and J is TRBJ2-3; D remains ambiguous. Germline CDR1 is SGHAT and CDR2 is FQNNGV. Trimming removed 5 bases at V and 6 bases at J, with 9 bases between. The CDR3 covers 12 residues. The CDR3 here is CASSAPGDTQYF. The CDR3 region has the DNA TGTGCCAGCAGCGCCCCCGGTGATACGCAGTATTTT.

The chain is built from TRBV5-8 and TRBJ2-2, with unresolved D. CDR3 length: 15 amino acids. The germline gives CDR1 SGHTS, CDR2 YDEGEE. V lost 4 bases and J lost 7, with 17 bases in between. The CDR3 coding sequence is TGTGCCAGCAGCACGAGGACCAGGATGGGCGGGGAGCTGTTTTTT. This translates into CASSTRTRMGGELFF.

This chain uses TRBV2 with TRBJ1-2; D possibly corresponds to TRBD1 (6 bases). V lost 2 bases and J lost 2, with 6 bases in between. The CDR3 extends over 13 amino acids. Germline-derived CDR1 and CDR2 are SNHLY and FYNNEI. Here the CDR3 reads CASSERGNYGYTF. CDR3 in DNA: TGTGCCAGCAGTGAAAGGGGGAACTATGGCTACACCTTC.

This clone was counted a single time. V usage is TRBV29-1 and J usage is TRBJ1-5; D is undetermined. Trimming shortened V by 5 bases and J by 2 bases, and 10 bases separated the two germline ends. This CDR3 has 13 amino acids. The germline CDR1 and CDR2 sequences are SQVTM and ANQGSEA. As DNA, the CDR3 is TGCAGCGTTTACGAGGGAGGCAATCAGCCCCAGCATTTT. It yields the protein CSVYEGGNQPQHF.

This sequence joins TRBV30 and TRBJ2-1, with 7 bases identical to TRBD2. Germline V gives CDR1 GTSNPN, CDR2 SVGIG (reference sequence). This CDR3 region has 15 residues. V gave up 4 bases and J gave up 1 base; unmatched junction bases: 7. The CDR3 sequence is CAWNGGAGSYNEQFF. DNA for the CDR3: TGTGCCTGGAACGGCGGAGCGGGATCCTACAATGAGCAGTTCTTC.

The V call is TRBV29-1, the J call TRBJ2-1; tentative D call: TRBD2 (7 bases). The ends were cut back, 4 bases at V and 4 bases at J, with 14 bases in the middle. The V gene's germline CDR1 is SQVTM and CDR2 ANQGSEA. The CDR3 extends over 14 amino acids. CDR3 DNA sequence: TGCAGCGTTGGTGAGGGGGGGGCGTACAATGAGCAGTTCTTC. Amino acids: CSVGEGGAYNEQFF.

The chain carries TRBV19 and TRBJ2-2; perhaps TRBD1 as D (6 bases). From germline, CDR1 is LNHDA and CDR2 SQIVND (reference sequence). Trimming shortened V by 5 bases and J by 5 bases, and 18 bases separated the two germline ends. The CDR3 runs to 16 residues. Written as DNA, the CDR3 is TGTGCCAGTAGTCTCCACAGGGTATTGGGGACCGGGGAGCTGTTTTTT. It yields the protein CASSLHRVLGTGELFF.

This clone was observed a few times. This chain joins TRBV5-1 and TRBJ1-2; D gene uncertain. CDR3 length: 12 residues. Trimming stripped 7 bases from V and 3 bases from J, with 10 bases between. CDR1 is SGHRS, CDR2 YFSETQ, per germline. Written as DNA, the CDR3 is TGCGCCAGCGGACCCGGGCACTATGGCTACACCTTC. Protein: CASGPGHYGYTF.

This CDR3 is CASSEQETQYF. In DNA form, the CDR3 reads TGTGCCAGCAGCGAGCAAGAGACCCAGTACTTC. This chain links TRBV7-8 with TRBJ2-5; D is unresolved. The V and J ends lost 5 bases and 2 bases respectively, with 3 bases between them. The CDR3 spans 11 residues. From germline, CDR1 is SGHVS and CDR2 FQNEAQ.

The rearrangement links TRBV24-1 to TRBJ2-2, with D possibly matching TRBD1 (6 bases). V lost 5 bases and J lost 5, with 17 bases in between. Germline CDR1 reads KGHDR; CDR2 reads SFDVKD. The CDR3 is 16 residues long. The CDR3 DNA is TGTGCCACCAGTGGCCGAACAGGGCTATATACCGGGGAGCTGTTTTTT. This sequence encodes CATSGRTGLYTGELFF.

The gene calls are TRBV5-6 and TRBJ1-2, with D possibly matching TRBD1 (6 bases). CDR3 length equals 15 residues. V shed 3 bases and J shed 11 bases, with 23 bases lying between them. The V gene's germline CDR1 is SGHDT and CDR2 YYEEEE. CDR3 nucleotide sequence: TGTGCCAGCAGCTCCGACCTCGGGCAGGGGTTAAGATACACCTTC. Protein sequence: CASSSDLGQGLRYTF.

The chain links TRBV4-1 to TRBJ2-7; a weak D match, TRBD2 (5 bases). Germline CDR1 reads MGHRA; CDR2 reads YSYEKL. The V and J ends lost 0 bases and 9 bases respectively, with 18 bases between them. This CDR3 contains 15 residues. CDR3 DNA sequence: TGCGCCAGCAGCCAAGATCGGGATGGCCTACGATTGCAGTACTTC. As protein: CASSQDRDGLRLQYF.

The V gene is TRBV20-1, the J gene TRBJ2-5; unclear D gene. Per the germline V gene, CDR1 is DFQATT and CDR2 is SNEGSKA (reference sequence). The length of the CDR3 is 14 residues. Trimming removed 3 bases at V and 3 bases at J, with 14 bases between. CDR3: CSASRFGREETQYF. The CDR3 DNA reads TGCAGTGCTAGTCGATTCGGCCGGGAAGAGACCCAGTACTTC.

The chain carries TRBV4-3 and TRBJ1-2, with D uncertain. Germline CDR1 and CDR2: LGHNA and YSLEER. This CDR3 is 14 amino acids long. V was clipped by 4 bases and J by 4 bases, with 13 bases between them. Written as DNA, the CDR3 is TGCGCCAGCAGCCCGCGGTCCCTTAGCTATGGCTACACCTTC. This sequence encodes CASSPRSLSYGYTF.

V usage is TRBV21-1 and J usage is TRBJ2-7. TRBV21-1 is designated a pseudogene. CDR3 length: 14 residues. The CDR3 protein is CASSTEGQHHEQYF. CDR3 in DNA: TGTGCCAGCAGCACGGAAGGCCAGCACCACGAGCAGTACTTC.